This T cell receptor (beta chain) was identified in a study of T cells after yellow fever vaccination. In the study overall: Some fractions had low cell numbers, and these were prepared with SMART-Seq v4 Ultra Low Input. Study findings and constraints: Clonotypes found in both CD4 and CD8 compartments made up a small share. In FACS-sorted repertoires, abundant clonotypes from the bulk population could appear as contaminants. On re-exposure, the response was weaker but peaked faster, at day 5 versus 15.

TCRdb analysed the 5' RACE reads with MiXCR anew, one entry per CDR3 protein. This sample carries around 200,000 distinct CDR3 sequences, 9.5% to 12% of them seen once, and the ten largest clones take 30% to 45%. The CDR3 contains 15 residues. Trimming pared 4 bases from V and 1 base from J, leaving 13 bases between. CDR1 MGHRA and CDR2 YSYEKL come from the germline V gene. This clonotype has more than one count but fewer than ten. Its specificity is not known. The chain carries TRBV4-1 and TRBJ2-5; possible D gene TRBD2, 5 bases. The input for sequencing was CD8+ T cells sorted from PBMCs, taken 15 days after the yellow fever booster vaccination. This TCR was sampled from a man in his late teens or twenties who received the YFV17D yellow fever vaccine. The CDR3 bases are TGCGCCAGCAGCCGAGGACTGGTTCTCCAAGAGACCCAGTACTTC. The encoded protein is CASSRGLVLQETQYF.